Described below is a single T cell receptor beta chain sequence and its context. V lost 7 bases and J lost 3, with 23 bases in between. Germline lookup yields CDR1 SGHKS and CDR2 YYEKEE (reference sequence). CDR3 length: 17 residues. These data are taken from a study of blood T cell repertoires in COVID-19. About the study: The samples span acute and convalescent COVID-19 from the United States, Italy and Spain. The cDNA or gDNA used as material had been derived from T cells, B-cell-depleted T cells, or PBMCs.

In the authors' workflow: Amplification of reference gene primers was used by the study to estimate nucleated cell counts. Sequencing used immunoSEQ multiplex PCR; TCRdb keeps in-frame clones, though not all of them. The V and J calls and clone size come from that table; D and trimming were worked out from the DNA. This table has approximately 170,000 clones, about 86% appearing once. The sequencing sample was made of peripheral blood. This chain uses TRBV5-5 with TRBJ2-1, with D perhaps matching TRBD1 (6 bases). The clonotype originates from a woman between 65 and 79 years old who had recovered from COVID-19. CDR3 bases: TGTGCCAGCCGCCCCCCCCGGACAGAACTCTTCTACAATGAGCAGTTCTTC. Protein: CASRPPRTELFYNEQFF.